This T cell receptor (beta chain) was recorded in a study of neurological immune-mediated disorders. V was clipped by 7 bases and J by 4 bases, with 13 bases between them. This CDR3 comprises 13 residues. The germline V gene encodes CDR1 MNHEY and CDR2 SVGAGI. The sample holds a few counts of this clonotype. Antigen: not known. Overall study results and limits: HTLV-1-associated myelopathy had the most TCR clonal expansion, and multiple sclerosis had the least, less than healthy controls.

With 10-nucleotide random UMIs included, cDNA was synthesized by 5'RACE. Via MiXCR, TCRdb re-called the 5' RACE reads, giving one row per CDR3 protein. The data contain tens of thousands of distinct CDR3 sequences, around 6.8% of them singletons. Sequencing input: PBMCs. The chain uses TRBV6-5 and TRBJ1-1; D gene uncertain. The source of this sequence is a woman aged 40 to 50 in good health. Here the CDR3 DNA reads TGTGCCAGCAATAGACCCCCGGCCACTGAAGCTTTCTTT. Protein: CASNRPPATEAFF.